These T cell receptor beta chains were read from a single sample in a study of glioma-infiltrating T cells after dendritic cell vaccination. TCRdb's table, derived via immunoSEQ multiplex PCR, lists solely in-frame clones and lacks some. In the table there are under 75,000 clones, more than 75% of which are singletons. The sequencing here drew on blood, taken after dendritic cell vaccination. The origin of the receptors is a human donor with glioblastoma. CDR3s leave out the opening cysteine and the closing phenylalanine or tryptophan. Fields, in order: V gene, CDR3 protein.

TRBV5-1,ASSLGTGVNEKLF
TRBV4-3,ASSPRDRGTHEQY
TRBV7-6,ASSLDAEYNEQF
TRBV5-6,ASSFKPGQSIEHSAF
TRBV4-3,ASSQDEGVGANVLT
TRBV4-1,ASSQDVGAGRGSYEQY
TRBV19,ASSQSNQPQH
TRBV11-3,ASSRNRGLYNEQF
TRBV5-1,ASSWISGGGLDTQY
TRBV5-4,ASSSTWKLAGGKETQY
TRBV7-6,ASSLVVQRGPYNEQF
TRBV6-6,ASRHGGDIYEQY
TRBV6-5,ASSVTVTGELF
TRBV5-1,ASSLSGQGINEQF
TRBV28,ASSLPAGGAYEQY
TRBV4-2,ASSRTGTGGLSGANVLT
TRBV5-1,ASSSQGNTEAF
TRBV4-3,ASSQDTNMEQF
TRBV20-1,SAGDYNEQF
TRBV6-6,ASSPSAGGTEAF
TRBV11-3,ASSLAGGYNEQF
TRBV28,ATRGGPGNTIY
TRBV7-2,ASSQGVNTEAF
TRBV4-1,ASSQASWRGYEQY
TRBV7-6,ASSLLASGETSTDTQY
TRBV9,ASSAGQGRAGNTIY
TRBV18,ASTLADRWTTEAF
TRBV28,ASSLGQSTQY
TRBV5-8,ASSPGTGIYNEQF
TRBV4-1,ASSQWRENTGELF
TRBV28,ASSLADSYEQY
TRBV19,ASSIGARTMNTEAF
TRBV30,AWSVAGGVDIQY
TRBV15,ATSRLGHMYNEQF
TRBV4-1,ASSPQATDTQY
TRBV9,ASSVAYQETQY
TRBV9,ASSAGQGGAHEQF
TRBV5-1,ASTTDRGNYNSPLH
TRBV6-5,ASSRPGTGKYEQY
TRBV27,ASSLPRLAGWEETQY
TRBV7-6,ASSLSPGQLNQPQH
TRBV2,ASKSGLAGVSYEQY
TRBV19,ASSTRKRELDTEAF
TRBV30,AWSVLAGEYNEQF
TRBV5-1,ASSLGLEETTDTQY
TRBV5-1,ASSGGAVRGYT
TRBV7-8,ASSLVTEGSQETQY
TRBV19,ASSDRQYNSPLH
TRBV30,AWSPGHSYNEQF